This entry is about one TCR beta chain. The germline V gene has CDR1 SGDLS and CDR2 YYNGEE. V shed 0 bases and J shed 4 bases, with 11 bases lying between them. This CDR3 is built from 15 residues. These data belong to a study of technical replicates of blood from a handful of donors. Assay: immunoSEQ multiplex PCR; the TCRdb copy retains only in-frame clones and omits some. The sample contains 100,000 or so clones, 95% to 97% of which appear only once. V is TRBV9 and J is TRBJ2-1; no clear D gene. The sequence was obtained from a human donor in good health. The material sequenced was T cells isolated from PBMCs. The DNA for the CDR3 is TGTGCCAGCAGCGTAGAAGCCCTAAAGTACAATGAGCAGTTCTTC. This codes for CASSVEALKYNEQFF. The full variable domain, in which reference TRBV9 and TRBJ2-1 provide the parts outside the CDR3, is DSGVTQTPKHLITATGQRVTLRCSPRSGDLSVYWYQQSLDQGLQFLIQYYNGEERAKGNILERFSAQQFPDLHSELNLSSLELGDSALYFCASSVEALKYNEQFFGPGTRLTVL.